This T cell receptor beta chain was captured by sequencing in a study of neurological immune-mediated disorders (dated 2019 in TCRdb). With respect to the entire study: Peripheral blood TCR-beta repertoires from patients with HTLV-I-associated myelopathy (HAM/TSP), patients with multiple sclerosis, and healthy controls were compared in the study using UMI-based sequencing. Of the 68 subjects in the cohort, about 14 were HAM/TSP patients, roughly 34 were multiple sclerosis patients, and 20 were healthy controls. Longitudinal samples, technical triplicates and paired sorted CD4+ and CD8+ T-cell subsets, alongside PBMC samples, were included among the 106 TCR-beta libraries. Technical triplicate libraries were sequenced to precisely calculate the variability in frequency of each individual clone.

Ten or more counts support this clonotype. This clone's antigen is unknown. No base qualities exist here, and no much larger clone lies one base off it. Here is what the overall study found, with its caveats: TCR clonal expansion was greatest in HAM/TSP patients and smallest in MS patients, who ranked below even healthy controls. Expanded clones from different subjects shared no identical CDR3 amino acid sequences, which suggests that TCR-beta repertoires were private in all groups.

The time point label of this sample denotes: technical triplicate 3. For sorted-subset TCR libraries, 1 million sorted CD4+ or CD8+ T cells were used. Peripheral blood was subjected to Ficoll-Hypaque density gradient centrifugation to isolate PBMCs, which were then cryopreserved in liquid nitrogen. The study also sequenced paired sorted CD4+ and CD8+ subsets from healthy controls, HAM/TSP patients and MS patients. cDNA was synthesized by template-switch 5'RACE using a primer with a 10-nucleotide random unique molecular identifier that tagged each TCR transcript. Every sequencing run yielded over 170 million TCR-beta sequences covering 15-18 subjects. The RNeasy kit was used to extract total RNA. TCR-beta VDJ regions were amplified with primers for the TCR constant region and the 5'RACE anchor, using the KAPA Real-time Library Amplification kit. Sample indexes and Illumina adaptors were added in a first PCR, after which library yield was increased in a second PCR. The roughly 650 bp TCR product was size-selected on a 2% E-gel SizeSelection system after Ampure bead purification. Before pooling, libraries had their quality checked on a Bioanalyzer, their concentration measured with Qubit, and their quantity determined with the Kapa Library Quantification kit. Paired-end 2 x 150 bp sequencing of the libraries was performed on an Illumina HiSeq 2500. To increase sequence diversity, about 24-32% phiX was spiked into each library pool. Per the source publication's procedure: Quality-filtered reads were processed with the UMI-based MiGEC pipeline, which removed over 75% of raw TCR sequences during error correction. VDJ genes were aligned to IMGT germline references, and each clonotype was defined by a unique CDR3 amino acid sequence together with V-J genes. Clonal expansion, Shannon diversity, and CDR3 relatedness (CalcPairwiseDistances, ClusterSamples) were evaluated with VDJtools, and phylogenetic trees were built with CLCbio workbench. Clones with at least 8 unique UMIs were defined as expanded, with this threshold being based on coefficient-of-variation modelling across technical triplicates. TCRdb redid the processing of the public reads, applying fastp at Q25 and MiXCR, and retained in-frame beta chains. Every entry covers one CDR3 protein and lists the most common genes and DNA from its rows. The V and J calls follow TCRdb's processing rather than the paper's. For this sample the table gives fewer than 35,000 distinct CDR3 sequences, of which around 17% were detected only once. The biggest ten clones account for around 4.9% of the sample.

The sequencing sample was made of CD4+ T cells from blood. The sequence came from a female donor with HTLV-1-associated myelopathy (HAM/TSP).

The CDR3 corresponds to CASSLVGGNTEAFF. The DNA is TGTGCCAGCAGCTTAGTAGGTGGGAACACTGAAGCTTTCTTT. The chain couples TRBV11-2 to TRBJ1-1; the D gene is unclear. Trimming removed 1 base from V and 1 base from J, leaving 7 bases between the germline ends. The CDR3 numbers 14 residues from cysteine through phenylalanine. This entry keeps only the CDR3 DNA: 42 bases, framed from base 1. CDR1 and CDR2, looked up from the germline V gene, are SGHAT and FQNNGV.